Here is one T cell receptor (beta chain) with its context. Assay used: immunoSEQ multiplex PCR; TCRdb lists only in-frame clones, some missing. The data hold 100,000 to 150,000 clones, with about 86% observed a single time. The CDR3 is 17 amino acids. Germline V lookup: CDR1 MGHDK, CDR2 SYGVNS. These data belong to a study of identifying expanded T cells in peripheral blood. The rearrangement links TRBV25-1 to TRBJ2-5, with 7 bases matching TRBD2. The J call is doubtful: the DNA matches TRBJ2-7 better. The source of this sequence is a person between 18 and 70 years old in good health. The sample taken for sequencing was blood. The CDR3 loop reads CASSATAGRSNSYEQYF. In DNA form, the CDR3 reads TGTGCCAGCAGTGCGACAGCGGGAAGGAGTAACTCCTACGAGCAGTACTTC.